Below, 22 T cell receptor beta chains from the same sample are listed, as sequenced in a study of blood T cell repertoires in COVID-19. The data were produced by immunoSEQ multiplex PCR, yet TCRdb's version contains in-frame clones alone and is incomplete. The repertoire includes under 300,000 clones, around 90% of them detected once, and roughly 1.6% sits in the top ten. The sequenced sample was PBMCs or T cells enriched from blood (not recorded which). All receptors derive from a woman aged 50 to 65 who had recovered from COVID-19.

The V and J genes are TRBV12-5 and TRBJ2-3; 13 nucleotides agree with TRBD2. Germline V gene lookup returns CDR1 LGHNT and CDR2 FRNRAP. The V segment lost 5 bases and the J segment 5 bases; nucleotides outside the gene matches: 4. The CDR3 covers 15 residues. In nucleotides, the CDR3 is TGTGCTAGTGGTGCTGGACTAGCGGGAGTAGATACGCAGTATTTT. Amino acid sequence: CASGAGLAGVDTQYF.

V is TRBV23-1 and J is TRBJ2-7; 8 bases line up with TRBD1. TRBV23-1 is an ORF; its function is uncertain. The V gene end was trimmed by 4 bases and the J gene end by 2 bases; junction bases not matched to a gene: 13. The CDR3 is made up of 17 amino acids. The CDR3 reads CASSPFNRGTLTYEQYF. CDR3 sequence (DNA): TGCGCCAGCAGTCCTTTCAACAGGGGGACTCTCACCTACGAGCAGTACTTC.

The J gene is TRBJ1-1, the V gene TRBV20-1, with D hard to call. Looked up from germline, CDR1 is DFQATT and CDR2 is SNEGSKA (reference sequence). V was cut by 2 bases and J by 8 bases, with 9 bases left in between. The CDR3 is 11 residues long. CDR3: CSARKLGEAFF. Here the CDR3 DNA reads TGCAGTGCTAGAAAACTAGGGGAAGCTTTCTTT.

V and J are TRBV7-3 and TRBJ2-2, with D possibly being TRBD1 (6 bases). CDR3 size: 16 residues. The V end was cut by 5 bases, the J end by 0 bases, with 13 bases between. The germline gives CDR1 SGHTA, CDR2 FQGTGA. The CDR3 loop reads CASSQATGSNTGELFF. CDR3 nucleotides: TGTGCCAGCAGCCAAGCCACAGGGTCGAACACCGGGGAGCTGTTTTTT.

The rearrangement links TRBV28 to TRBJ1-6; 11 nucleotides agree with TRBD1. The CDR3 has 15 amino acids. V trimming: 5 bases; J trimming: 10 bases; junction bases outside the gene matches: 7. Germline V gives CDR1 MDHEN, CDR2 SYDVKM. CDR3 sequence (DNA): TGTGCCAGCAGTGAGGGGGGACAGGGGGACTCACCCCTCCACTTT. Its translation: CASSEGGQGDSPLHF.

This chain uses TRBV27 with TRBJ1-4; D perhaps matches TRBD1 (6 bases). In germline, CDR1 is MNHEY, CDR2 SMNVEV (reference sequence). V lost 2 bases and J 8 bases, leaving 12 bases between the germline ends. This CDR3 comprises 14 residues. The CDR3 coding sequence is TGTGCCAGCAGTTTAAGCCAGGGGCGCGAAAAACTGTTTTTT. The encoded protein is CASSLSQGREKLFF.

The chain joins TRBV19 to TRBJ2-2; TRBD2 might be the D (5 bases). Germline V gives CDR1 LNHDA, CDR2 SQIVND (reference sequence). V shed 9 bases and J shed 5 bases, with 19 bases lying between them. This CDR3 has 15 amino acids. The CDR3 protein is CASQRDGLRTGELFF. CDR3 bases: TGTGCCAGCCAGAGGGATGGGTTAAGAACCGGGGAGCTGTTTTTT.

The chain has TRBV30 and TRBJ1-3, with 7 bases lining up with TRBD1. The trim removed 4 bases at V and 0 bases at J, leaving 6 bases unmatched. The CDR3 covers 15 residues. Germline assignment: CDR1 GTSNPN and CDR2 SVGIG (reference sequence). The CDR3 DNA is TGTGCCTGGAATACAGGGGCCCTCTCTGGAAACACCATATATTTT. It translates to CAWNTGALSGNTIYF. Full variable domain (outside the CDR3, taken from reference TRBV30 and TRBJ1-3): SQTIHQWPATLVQPVGSPLSLECTVEGTSNPNLYWYRQAAGRGLQLLFYSVGIGQISSEVPQNLSASRPQDRQFILSSKKLLLSDSGFYLCAWNTGALSGNTIYFGEGSWLTVV.

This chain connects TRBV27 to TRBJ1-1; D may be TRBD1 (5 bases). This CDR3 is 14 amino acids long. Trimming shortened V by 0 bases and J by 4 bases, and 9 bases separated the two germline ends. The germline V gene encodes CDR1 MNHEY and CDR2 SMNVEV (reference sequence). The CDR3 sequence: CASSLSRGVTEAFF. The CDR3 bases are TGTGCCAGCAGTTTATCGCGGGGGGTCACTGAAGCTTTCTTT.

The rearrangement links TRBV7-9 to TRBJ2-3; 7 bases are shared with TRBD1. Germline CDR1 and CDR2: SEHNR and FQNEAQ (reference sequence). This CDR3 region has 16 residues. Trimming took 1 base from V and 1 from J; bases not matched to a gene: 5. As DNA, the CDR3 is TGTGCCAGCAGCTTAGAAAGAGACAGGGGCACAGATACGCAGTATTTT. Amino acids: CASSLERDRGTDTQYF.

This chain's CDR3 is CSVLGQNYGYTF. DNA of the CDR3: TGCAGCGTTTTAGGACAGAACTATGGCTACACCTTC. V gene TRBV29-1 combines with J gene TRBJ1-2; TRBD1 might be the D (6 bases). CDR1 is SQVTM and CDR2 is ANQGSEA in the germline V gene. Between the trimmed V and J ends, which lost 5 bases and 2 bases, there was a span of 9 bases. The CDR3 covers 12 residues.

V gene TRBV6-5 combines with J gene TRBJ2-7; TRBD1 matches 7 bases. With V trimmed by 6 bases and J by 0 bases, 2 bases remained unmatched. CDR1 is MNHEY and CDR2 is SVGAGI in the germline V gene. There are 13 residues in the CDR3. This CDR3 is CASRGQVSYEQYF. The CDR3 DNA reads TGTGCCAGCAGAGGACAGGTCTCCTACGAGCAGTACTTC.

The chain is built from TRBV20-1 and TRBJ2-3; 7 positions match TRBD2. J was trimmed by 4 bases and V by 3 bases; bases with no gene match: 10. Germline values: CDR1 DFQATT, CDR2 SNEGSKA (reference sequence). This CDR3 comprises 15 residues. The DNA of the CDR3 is TGCAGTGCTAGTGTAGGGCGGGAGAAGGCAGATACGCAGTATTTT. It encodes CSASVGREKADTQYF.

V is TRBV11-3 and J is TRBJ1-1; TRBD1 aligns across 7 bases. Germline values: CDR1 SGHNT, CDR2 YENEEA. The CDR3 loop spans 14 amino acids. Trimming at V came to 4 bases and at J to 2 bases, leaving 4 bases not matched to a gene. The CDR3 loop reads CASSSTGVNTEAFF. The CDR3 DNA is TGTGCCAGCAGCTCAACAGGGGTCAACACTGAAGCTTTCTTT.

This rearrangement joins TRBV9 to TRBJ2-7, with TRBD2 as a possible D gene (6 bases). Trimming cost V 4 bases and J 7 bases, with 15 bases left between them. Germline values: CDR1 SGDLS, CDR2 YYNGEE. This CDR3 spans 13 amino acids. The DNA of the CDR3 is TGTGCCAGCAGCTCCACCCCGGAGGGTGAGCAGTACTTC. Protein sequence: CASSSTPEGEQYF.

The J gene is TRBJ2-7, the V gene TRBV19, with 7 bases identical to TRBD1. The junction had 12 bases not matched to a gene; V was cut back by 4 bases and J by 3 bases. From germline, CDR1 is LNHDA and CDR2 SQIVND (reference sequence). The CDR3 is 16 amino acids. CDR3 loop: CASSTGPSQGVYEQYF. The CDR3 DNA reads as TGTGCCAGTAGTACGGGACCTAGTCAGGGGGTCTACGAGCAGTACTTC.

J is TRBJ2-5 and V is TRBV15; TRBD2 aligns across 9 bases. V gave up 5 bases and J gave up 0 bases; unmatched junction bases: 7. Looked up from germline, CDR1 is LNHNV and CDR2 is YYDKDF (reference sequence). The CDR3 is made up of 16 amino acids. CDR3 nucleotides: TGTGCCACCAGCTGGTTCCAGCGGGAGGACCAAGAGACCCAGTACTTC. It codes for CATSWFQREDQETQYF.

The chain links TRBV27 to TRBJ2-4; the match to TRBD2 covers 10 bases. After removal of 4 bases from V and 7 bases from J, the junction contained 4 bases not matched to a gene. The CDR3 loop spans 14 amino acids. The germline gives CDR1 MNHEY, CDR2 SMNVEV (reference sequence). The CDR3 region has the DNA TGTGCCAGCAGTTCGCTTAGCGGGAGGAACATTCAGTACTTC. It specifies CASSSLSGRNIQYF.

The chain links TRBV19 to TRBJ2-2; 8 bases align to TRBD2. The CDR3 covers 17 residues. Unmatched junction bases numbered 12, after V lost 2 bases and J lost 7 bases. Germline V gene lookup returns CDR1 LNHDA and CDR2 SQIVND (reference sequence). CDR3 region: CASSIKRAGELGGELFF. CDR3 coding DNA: TGTGCCAGTAGTATAAAGAGAGCGGGAGAGCTGGGCGGGGAGCTGTTTTTT.

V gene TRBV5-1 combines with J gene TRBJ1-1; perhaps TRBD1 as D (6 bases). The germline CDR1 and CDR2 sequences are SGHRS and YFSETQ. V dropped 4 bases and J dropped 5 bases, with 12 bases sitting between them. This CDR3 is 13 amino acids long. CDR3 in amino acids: CASSPQGRTEAFF. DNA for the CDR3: TGCGCCAGCAGCCCACAGGGCAGAACTGAAGCTTTCTTT. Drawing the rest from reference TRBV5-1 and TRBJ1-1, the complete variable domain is KAGVTQTPRYLIKTRGQQVTLSCSPISGHRSVSWYQQTPGQGLQFLFEYFSETQRNKGNFPGRFSGRQFSNSRSEMNVSTLELGDSALYLCASSPQGRTEAFFGQGTRLTVV.

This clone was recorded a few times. The CDR3 nucleotides are TGTGCCAGCAGTTTCGGGGGTAGAAGCCCTACGAACGAGCAGTACTTC. This codes for CASSFGGRSPTNEQYF. V is TRBV5-4 and J is TRBJ2-7; D might be TRBD2 (6 bases). V lost 5 bases and J 5 bases, leaving 23 bases between the germline ends. The V gene's germline CDR1 is SGHNT and CDR2 YYREEE (reference sequence). This CDR3 has 16 residues.

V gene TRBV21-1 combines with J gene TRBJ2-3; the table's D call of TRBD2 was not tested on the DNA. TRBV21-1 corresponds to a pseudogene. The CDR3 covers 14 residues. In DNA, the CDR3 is TGTGCCAGCAGCAAGAGTCCTGCAACAGATACGCAGTATTTT. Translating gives CASSKSPATDTQYF.